This T cell receptor delta chain was recorded in a study of Vδ1+ human thymocytes. Points on this clone: No antigen is known for it. The same CDR3 can be traced to other DNA sequences in this sample.

After removal of 0 bases from V and 0 bases from J, the junction contained 14 bases not matched to a gene. CDR1 and CDR2 from the germline V gene are TSWWSYY and QGS. This CDR3 is 20 amino acids long. Extracted RNA was reverse transcribed into cDNA. Pooled V-gene forward primers with one constant-region reverse primer generated the CDR3 amplicons by multiplex PCR. TCRdb re-called the multiplex PCR reads via CATT. The profile covers about 75,000 delta-chain clones, with around 34% appearing a single time and roughly 0.26% taken by the ten largest. Findings and limits, study-wide: Despite high sort purity, approximately 20% of thymic T cell receptor delta sequences were Vdelta2. Thymic TRG and TRD repertoires appeared highly polyclonal.

The origin of this receptor is a boy under two years old who had congenital heart surgery. This chain uses TRDV1 with TRDJ1, with TRDD3 identical over 9 bases. The sequencing sample was made of Vdelta1+ gamma-delta thymocytes from the thymus. As to subset: FACS-sorted CD3+ TCRalphabeta- TCRVdelta1+ TCRVdelta2- thymocytes. In DNA, the CDR3 is TGTGCTCTTGGGGAACTAGTCTCGACTCTGGGGGATCCATACACCGATAAACTCATCTTT. It specifies CALGELVSTLGDPYTDKLIF.